The TCR beta chain described here comes from a study of cytomegalovirus exposure and HLA in healthy donors. About this clone: The antigen is undetermined.

Researchers ran the PCR with 60 Vbeta and 13 Jbeta primers. TCRdb's copy holds only in-frame clones and misses some; the assay was immunoSEQ multiplex PCR. The profile covers about 67,000 clones, with 78% appearing a single time and 9.7% taken by the ten largest. Study-level results: When a later analysis compared HLA-associated TCR beta chains with equally common others, the HLA-associated chains turned out to be more clonally expanded and to have lower generation probabilities. A later analysis found most CMV-associated TCR beta chains apparently HLA-restricted. There were reportedly fewer N-insertions in an Asian-associated ancestry cluster than the approximately 670-donor mean, in a later analysis.

Germline CDR1 and CDR2: MNHEY and SVGAGI. This CDR3 is built from 16 residues. V gave up 0 bases and J gave up 3 bases; unmatched junction bases: 7. The chain employs TRBV6-5 and TRBJ2-7; TRBD2 agrees at 8 bases. This clonotype originated in a man between 40 and 49 years old in good health and CMV-seronegative. Sequencing was performed on PBMCs. Written as DNA, the CDR3 is TGTGCCAGCAGTTACTCGGGGACTAGAGACGACTACGAGCAGTACTTC. It is translated as CASSYSGTRDDYEQYF.